A selection of T cell receptor beta chains follows, all from one sample in a study of radiotherapy plus CTLA-4 blockade in lung cancer. Using immunoSEQ multiplex PCR, the repertoire was profiled, and TCRdb retains in-frame clones only, with some absent. The data contain fewer than 150,000 clones, roughly 80% of them seen just once; the ten biggest clones take up about 5%. The starting material was peripheral blood, obtained from a patient treated with radiotherapy plus ipilimumab. The source is a human donor with non-small cell lung cancer who had a partial response to radiotherapy plus ipilimumab. The CDR3 runs from the conserved cysteine through the conserved F or W. The order of the fields is J gene, V gene, D gene, clone size, CDR3 protein, CDR3 DNA. The D gene is left open where the match is weak. Rows give clone size only sometimes, using once, few, many, or a class for an expanded clone.

>TRBJ2-2|TRBV11-2|NA|NA
CASSLFTNTGELFF
TGTGCCAGCAGCTTATTTACGAACACCGGGGAGCTGTTTTTT
>TRBJ1-1|TRBV7-3|NA|NA
CASSRGEGQGIFF
TGTGCCAGCAGCCGCGGGGAGGGCCAGGGTATATTCTTT
>TRBJ2-1|TRBV27|TRBD2|NA
CASRSPTSGRSEQFF
TGTGCCAGCAGGTCCCCGACTAGCGGGAGATCTGAGCAGTTCTTC
>TRBJ1-5|TRBV6-5|NA|NA
CASSYTAHQPQHF
TGTGCCAGCAGTTACACTGCCCATCAGCCCCAGCATTTT
>TRBJ2-7|TRBV6-1|TRBD2|NA
CASSEREYNLYEQYF
TGTGCCAGCAGTGAGCGGGAGTATAACCTCTACGAGCAGTACTTC
>TRBJ1-2|TRBV29-1|NA|NA
CSVEDISSLVGYTF
TGCAGCGTTGAAGACATCTCTTCACTGGTTGGCTACACCTTC
>TRBJ1-3|TRBV9|NA|NA
CASSVTGNSGNTIYF
TGTGCCAGCAGCGTAACAGGGAACTCTGGAAACACCATATATTTT
>TRBJ1-2|TRBV7-3|NA|NA
CASSPGSHSGYTF
TGTGCCAGCAGCCCCGGGTCCCATTCGGGCTACACCTTC
>TRBJ1-1|TRBV6-5|NA|NA
CASSFRTENTEAFF
TGTGCCAGCAGTTTCCGGACAGAGAACACTGAAGCTTTCTTT
>TRBJ2-2|TRBV30|TRBD1|NA
CAKQGVVGELFF
TGTGCGAAACAGGGGGTTGTCGGGGAGCTGTTTTTT
>TRBJ2-3|TRBV5-1|TRBD2|NA
CASSLLAGGSTDTQYF
TGCGCCAGCAGCTTGCTAGCGGGAGGCAGCACAGATACGCAGTATTTT
>TRBJ2-1|TRBV27|NA|once
CASSSAPLANSYNEQFF
TGTGCCAGCAGTTCAGCGCCCCTGGCTAACTCCTACAATGAGCAGTTCTTC
>TRBJ1-1|TRBV6-5|TRBD1|NA
CASRLGQAEATEAFF
TGTGCCAGCAGGCTGGGACAGGCAGAGGCCACTGAAGCTTTCTTT
>TRBJ1-5|TRBV5-4|NA|NA
CASSTLGGDSNQPQHF
TGTGCCAGCAGCACACTCGGGGGGGATAGCAATCAGCCCCAGCATTTT
>TRBJ2-7|TRBV28|TRBD2|NA
CASSDRGGGGSYEQYF
TGTGCCAGCAGCGATAGAGGAGGCGGGGGCTCCTACGAGCAGTACTTC
>TRBJ1-2|TRBV6-1|TRBD1|NA
CASSVPGTANFGYTF
TGTGCCAGCAGTGTACCCGGGACAGCTAATTTTGGCTACACCTTC
>TRBJ2-1|TRBV18|TRBD2|NA
CASSPPGLAGVGEQFF
TGTGCCAGCTCACCACCAGGACTAGCGGGAGTCGGTGAGCAGTTCTTC
>TRBJ2-1|TRBV19|TRBD2|few
CASNPGLGDEQFF
TGTGCCAGTAATCCGGGACTAGGGGATGAGCAGTTCTTC
>TRBJ2-7|TRBV10-2|TRBD1|NA
CASSEGDRTNEQYF
TGCGCCAGCAGTGAGGGGGACAGGACGAACGAGCAGTACTTC
>TRBJ2-2|TRBV18|TRBD2|NA
CASSPLAGVDGELFF
TGTGCCAGCTCCCCATTAGCGGGAGTGGACGGGGAGCTGTTTTTT
>TRBJ2-7|TRBV7-6|TRBD1|many
CASSLVGGDEQYF
TGTGCCAGCAGCTTAGTAGGGGGCGACGAGCAGTACTTC
>TRBJ2-7|TRBV29-1|NA|NA
CSVEGETYEQYF
TGCAGCGTTGAAGGGGAGACCTACGAGCAGTACTTC
>TRBJ2-3|TRBV9|TRBD2|NA
CASSVDAGAEDTQYF
TGTGCCAGCAGCGTAGATGCGGGAGCGGAAGATACGCAGTATTTT
>TRBJ1-2|TRBV7-2|NA|NA
CASIKDSNYGYTF
TGTGCCAGCATCAAGGACAGTAACTATGGCTACACCTTC
>TRBJ2-7|TRBV28|TRBD1|few
CASSPWTGGLDEQYF
TGTGCCAGCAGTCCTTGGACAGGGGGCTTAGACGAGCAGTACTTC
>TRBJ2-1|TRBV2|TRBD1|NA
CASSEATSTGVGYNEQFF
TGTGCCAGCAGTGAAGCCACCTCCACAGGGGTGGGGTACAATGAGCAGTTCTTC
>TRBJ2-7|TRBV28|TRBD1|NA
CASSPAGQGTHEQYF
TGTGCCAGCAGCCCTGCGGGACAGGGGACCCACGAGCAGTACTTC
>TRBJ2-7|TRBV19|TRBD2|NA
CASSPRTSGISYEQYF
TGTGCCAGTAGTCCCCGGACTAGCGGGATCTCCTACGAGCAGTACTTC